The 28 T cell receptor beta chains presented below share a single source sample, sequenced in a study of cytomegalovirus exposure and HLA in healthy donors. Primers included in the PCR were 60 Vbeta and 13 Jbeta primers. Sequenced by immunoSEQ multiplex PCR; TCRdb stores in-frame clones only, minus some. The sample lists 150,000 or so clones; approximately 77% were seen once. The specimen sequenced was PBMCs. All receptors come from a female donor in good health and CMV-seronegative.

The CDR3 is CASRGGRSNEKLFF. CDR3 nucleotides: TGTGCCAGCAGGGGCGGGCGCTCTAATGAAAAACTGTTTTTT. The chain carries TRBV28 and TRBJ1-4; the D is unclear. Trimming took off 6 bases at V and 3 bases at J, with 11 bases between the two ends. The CDR3 is 14 amino acids. Per germline, CDR1 MDHEN and CDR2 SYDVKM.

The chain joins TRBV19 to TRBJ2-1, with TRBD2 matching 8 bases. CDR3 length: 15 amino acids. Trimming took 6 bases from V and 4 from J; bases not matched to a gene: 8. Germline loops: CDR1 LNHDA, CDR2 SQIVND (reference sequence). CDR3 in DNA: TGTGCCAGTAGCCTTAGCGGGGCTAAGTACAATGAGCAGTTCTTC. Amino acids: CASSLSGAKYNEQFF.

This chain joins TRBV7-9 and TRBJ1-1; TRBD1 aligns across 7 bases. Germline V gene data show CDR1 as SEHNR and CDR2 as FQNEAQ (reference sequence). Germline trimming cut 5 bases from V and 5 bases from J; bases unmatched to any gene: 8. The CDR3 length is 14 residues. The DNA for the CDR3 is TGTGCCAGCAGCCCAACAGGGGAAGGAACTGAAGCTTTCTTT. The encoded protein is CASSPTGEGTEAFF.

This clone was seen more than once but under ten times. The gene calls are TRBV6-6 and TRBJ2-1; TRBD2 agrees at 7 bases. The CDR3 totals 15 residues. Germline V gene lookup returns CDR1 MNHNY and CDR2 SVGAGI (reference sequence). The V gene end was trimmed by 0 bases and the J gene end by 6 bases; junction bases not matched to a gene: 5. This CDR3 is CASSYSAGVPNEQFF. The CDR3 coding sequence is TGTGCCAGCAGTTACTCGGCGGGGGTTCCCAATGAGCAGTTCTTC.

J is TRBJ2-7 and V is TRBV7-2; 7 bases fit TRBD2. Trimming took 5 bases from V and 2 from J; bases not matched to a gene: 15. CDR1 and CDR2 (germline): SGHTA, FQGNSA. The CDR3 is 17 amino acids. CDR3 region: CASSPQPPSGITYEQYF. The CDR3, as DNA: TGTGCCAGCAGCCCTCAACCTCCTAGCGGAATCACCTACGAGCAGTACTTC.

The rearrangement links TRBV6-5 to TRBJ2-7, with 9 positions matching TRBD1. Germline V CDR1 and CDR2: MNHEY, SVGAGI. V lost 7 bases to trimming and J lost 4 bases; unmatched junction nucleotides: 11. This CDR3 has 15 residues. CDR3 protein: CASITTGQGRYEQYF. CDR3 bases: TGTGCCAGCATCACTACCGGACAGGGGCGTTACGAGCAGTACTTC.

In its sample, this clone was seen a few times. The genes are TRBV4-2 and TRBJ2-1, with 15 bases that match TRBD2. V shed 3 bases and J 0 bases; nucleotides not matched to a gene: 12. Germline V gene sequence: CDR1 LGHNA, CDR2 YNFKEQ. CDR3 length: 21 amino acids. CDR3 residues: CASSHPPPGLAGGRSYNEQFF. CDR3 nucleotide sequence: TGTGCCAGCAGCCACCCCCCGCCGGGACTAGCGGGGGGACGCTCCTACAATGAGCAGTTCTTC.

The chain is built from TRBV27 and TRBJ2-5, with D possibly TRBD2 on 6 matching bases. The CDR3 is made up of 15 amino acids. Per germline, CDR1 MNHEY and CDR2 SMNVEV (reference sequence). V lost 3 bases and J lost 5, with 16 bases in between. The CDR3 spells CASSFDARGGETQYF. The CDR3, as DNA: TGTGCCAGCAGTTTCGACGCCCGGGGAGGTGAGACCCAGTACTTC.

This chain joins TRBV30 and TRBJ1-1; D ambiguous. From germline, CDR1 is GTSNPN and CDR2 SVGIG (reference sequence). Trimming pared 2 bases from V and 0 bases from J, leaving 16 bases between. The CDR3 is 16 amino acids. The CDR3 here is CAWSPPAGLMNTEAFF. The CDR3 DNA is TGTGCCTGGAGTCCCCCGGCGGGCCTAATGAACACTGAAGCTTTCTTT.

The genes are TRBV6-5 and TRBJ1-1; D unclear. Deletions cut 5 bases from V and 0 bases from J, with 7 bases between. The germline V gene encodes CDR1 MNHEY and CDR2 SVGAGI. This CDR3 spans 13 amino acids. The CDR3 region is CASSEDMNTEAFF. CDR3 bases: TGTGCCAGCAGTGAAGACATGAACACTGAAGCTTTCTTT.

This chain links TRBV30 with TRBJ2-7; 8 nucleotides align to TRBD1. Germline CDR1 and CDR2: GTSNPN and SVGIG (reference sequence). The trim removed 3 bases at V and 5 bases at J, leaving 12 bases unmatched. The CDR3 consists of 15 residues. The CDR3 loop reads CAWSAGTGRGDEQYF. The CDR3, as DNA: TGTGCCTGGAGCGCCGGGACAGGCCGGGGTGACGAGCAGTACTTC.

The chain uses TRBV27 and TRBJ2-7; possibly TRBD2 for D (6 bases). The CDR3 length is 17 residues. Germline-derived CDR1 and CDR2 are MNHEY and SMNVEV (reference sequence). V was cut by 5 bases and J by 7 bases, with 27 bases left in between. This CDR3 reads CASSPPLGRSAAREQYF. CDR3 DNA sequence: TGTGCCAGCAGTCCACCCCTAGGGAGGTCGGCAGCCCGAGAGCAGTACTTC.

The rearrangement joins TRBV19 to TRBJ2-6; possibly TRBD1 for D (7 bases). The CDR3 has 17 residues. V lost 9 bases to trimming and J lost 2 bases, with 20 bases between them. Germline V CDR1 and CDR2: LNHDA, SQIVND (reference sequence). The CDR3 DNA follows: TGTGCCAGGAGCTCTGACAGGGAGGCGCCTGGGGCCAACGTCCTGACTTTC. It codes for CARSSDREAPGANVLTF.

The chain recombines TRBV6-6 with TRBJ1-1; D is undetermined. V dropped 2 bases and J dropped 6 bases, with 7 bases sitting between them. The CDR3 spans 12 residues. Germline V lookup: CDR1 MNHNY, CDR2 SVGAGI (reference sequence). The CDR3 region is CASSYPAPEAFF. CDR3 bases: TGTGCCAGCAGTTACCCAGCGCCTGAAGCTTTCTTT.

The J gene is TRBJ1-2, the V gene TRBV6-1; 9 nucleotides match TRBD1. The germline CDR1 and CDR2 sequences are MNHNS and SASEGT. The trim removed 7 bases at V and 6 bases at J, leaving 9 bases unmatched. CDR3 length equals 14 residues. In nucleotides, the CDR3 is TGTGCCAGCACCCGAGGGAGACAGGGGGATGGCTACACCTTC. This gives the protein CASTRGRQGDGYTF.

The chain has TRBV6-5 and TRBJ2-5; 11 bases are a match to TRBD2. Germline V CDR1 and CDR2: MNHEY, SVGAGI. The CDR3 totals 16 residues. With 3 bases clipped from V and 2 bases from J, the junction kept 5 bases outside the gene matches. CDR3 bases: TGTGCCAGCAGTTATGCCCGACTAGCGGGGCAAGAGACCCAGTACTTC. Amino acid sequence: CASSYARLAGQETQYF.

CDR3 sequence reads: CASSSDRGHEQYF. CDR3 sequence (DNA): TGTGCCAGCAGCTCGGACAGGGGACACGAGCAGTACTTC. The chain recombines TRBV7-2 with TRBJ2-7; 9 nucleotides line up with TRBD1. V trimming: 4 bases; J trimming: 5 bases; junction bases outside the gene matches: 3. This CDR3 has 13 residues. Germline loops: CDR1 SGHTA, CDR2 FQGNSA.

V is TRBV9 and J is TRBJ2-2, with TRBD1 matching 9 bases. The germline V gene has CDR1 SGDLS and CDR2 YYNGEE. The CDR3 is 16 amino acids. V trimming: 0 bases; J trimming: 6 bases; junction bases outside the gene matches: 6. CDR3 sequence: CASSVVRTGVPGELFF. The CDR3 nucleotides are TGTGCCAGCAGCGTAGTCCGGACAGGGGTTCCCGGGGAGCTGTTTTTT.

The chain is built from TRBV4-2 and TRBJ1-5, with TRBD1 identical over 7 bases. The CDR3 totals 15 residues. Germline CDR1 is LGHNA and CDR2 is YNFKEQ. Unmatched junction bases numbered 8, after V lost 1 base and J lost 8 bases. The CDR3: CASSQVGQGEEPQHF. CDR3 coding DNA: TGTGCCAGCAGCCAAGTAGGCCAGGGGGAAGAGCCCCAGCATTTT.

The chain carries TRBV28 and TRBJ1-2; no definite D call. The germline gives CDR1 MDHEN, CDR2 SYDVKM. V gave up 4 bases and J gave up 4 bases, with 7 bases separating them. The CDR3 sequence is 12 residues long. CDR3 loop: CASSSRAYGYTF. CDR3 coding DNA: TGTGCCAGCAGTTCGAGGGCCTATGGCTACACCTTC.

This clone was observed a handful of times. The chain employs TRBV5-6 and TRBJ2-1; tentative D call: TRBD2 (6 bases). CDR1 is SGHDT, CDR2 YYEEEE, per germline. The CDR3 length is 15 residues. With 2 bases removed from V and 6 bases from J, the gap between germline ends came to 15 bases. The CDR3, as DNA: TGTGCCAGCAGCTTCGGGGGTTATCATATCAATGAGCAGTTCTTC. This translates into CASSFGGYHINEQFF.

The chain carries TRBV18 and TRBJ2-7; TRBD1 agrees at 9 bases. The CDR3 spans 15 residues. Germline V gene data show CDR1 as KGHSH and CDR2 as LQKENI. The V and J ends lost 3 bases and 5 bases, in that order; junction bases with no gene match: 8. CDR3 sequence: CASSPRDRANNEQYF. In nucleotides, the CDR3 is TGTGCCAGCTCACCCCGGGACAGGGCCAACAACGAGCAGTACTTC.

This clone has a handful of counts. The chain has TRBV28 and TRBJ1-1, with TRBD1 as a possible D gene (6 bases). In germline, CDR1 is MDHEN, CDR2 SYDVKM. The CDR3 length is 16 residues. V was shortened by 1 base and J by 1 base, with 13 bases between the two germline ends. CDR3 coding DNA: TGTGCCAGCAGTTTATATGAGGGGGGGGAGAACACTGAAGCTTTCTTT. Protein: CASSLYEGGENTEAFF.

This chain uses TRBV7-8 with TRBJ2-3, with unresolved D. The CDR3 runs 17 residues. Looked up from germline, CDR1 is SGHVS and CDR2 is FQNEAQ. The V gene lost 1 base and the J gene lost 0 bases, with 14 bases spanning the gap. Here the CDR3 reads CASSLGYRRPSTDTQYF. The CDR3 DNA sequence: TGTGCCAGCAGCTTAGGGTATAGGCGGCCAAGCACAGATACGCAGTATTTT.

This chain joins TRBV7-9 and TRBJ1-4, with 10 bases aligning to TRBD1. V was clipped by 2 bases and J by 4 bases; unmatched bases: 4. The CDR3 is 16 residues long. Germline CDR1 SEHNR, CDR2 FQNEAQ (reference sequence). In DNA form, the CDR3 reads TGTGCCAGCAGCTTAATGGGACAGGGGATTAATGAAAAACTGTTTTTT. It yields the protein CASSLMGQGINEKLFF.

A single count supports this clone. The CDR3 sequence: CASPGGTGDLEQFF. DNA of the CDR3: TGTGCCAGCCCGGGGGGGACAGGGGACCTTGAGCAGTTCTTC. This chain links TRBV28 with TRBJ2-1; 10 nucleotides line up with TRBD1. V trimming: 8 bases; J trimming: 9 bases; junction bases outside the gene matches: 10. Germline V gene data show CDR1 as MDHEN and CDR2 as SYDVKM. The CDR3 runs 14 residues.

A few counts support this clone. The CDR3 coding sequence is TGCAGCGTTGAAGATCCAAATCGTCGGGGTCTTACCTATGGCTACACCTTC. Amino acid sequence: CSVEDPNRRGLTYGYTF. The chain combines TRBV29-1 with TRBJ1-2; D is unresolved. This CDR3 contains 17 residues. CDR1 is SQVTM and CDR2 is ANQGSEA in the germline V gene. V was trimmed by 0 bases and J by 4 bases, leaving 21 bases between them.

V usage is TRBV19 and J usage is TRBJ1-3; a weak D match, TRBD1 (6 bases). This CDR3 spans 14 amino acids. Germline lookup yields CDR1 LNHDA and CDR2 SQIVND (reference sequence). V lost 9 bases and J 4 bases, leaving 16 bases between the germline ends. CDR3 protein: CASLPRGIGNTIYF. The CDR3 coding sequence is TGTGCCAGCCTCCCCAGGGGAATCGGAAACACCATATATTTT.